This T cell receptor beta chain came from a study of shared clonotypes between healthy human individuals. CDR3 size: 17 residues. Between the trimmed V and J ends, which lost 0 bases and 2 bases, there was a span of 11 bases. The V gene's germline CDR1 is MGHRA and CDR2 YSYEKL. Clones were read by immunoSEQ multiplex PCR, and TCRdb kept only the in-frame ones, dropping some. The repertoire holds approximately 470,000 clones, with approximately 80% as singletons. The TCR comes from a woman in her thirties or forties in good health. Some clones in this sample may be carry-over from other donors' samples. The source material was PBMCs. The chain joins TRBV4-1 to TRBJ2-6, with D hard to call. The CDR3 DNA follows: TGCGCCAGCAGCCAAGACCCAGGTGGTCCTGGGGCCAACGTCCTGACTTTC. Translating gives CASSQDPGGPGANVLTF.